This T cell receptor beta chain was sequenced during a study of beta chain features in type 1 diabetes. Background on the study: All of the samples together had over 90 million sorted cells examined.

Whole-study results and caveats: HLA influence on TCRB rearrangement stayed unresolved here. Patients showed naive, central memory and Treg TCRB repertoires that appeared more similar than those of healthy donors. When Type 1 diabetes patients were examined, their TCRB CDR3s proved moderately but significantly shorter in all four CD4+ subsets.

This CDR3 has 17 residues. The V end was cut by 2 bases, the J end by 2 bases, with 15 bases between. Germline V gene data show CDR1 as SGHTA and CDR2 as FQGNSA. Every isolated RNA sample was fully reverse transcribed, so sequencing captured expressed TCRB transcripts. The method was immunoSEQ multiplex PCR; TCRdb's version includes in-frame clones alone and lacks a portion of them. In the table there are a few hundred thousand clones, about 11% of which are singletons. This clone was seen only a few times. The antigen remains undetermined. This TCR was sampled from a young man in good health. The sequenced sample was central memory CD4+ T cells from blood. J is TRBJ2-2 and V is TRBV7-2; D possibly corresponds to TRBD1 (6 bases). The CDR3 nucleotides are TGTGCCAGCAGCTTAAATGTGGGGACACCTAACACCGGGGAGCTGTTTTTT. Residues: CASSLNVGTPNTGELFF.